Presented here are 20 T cell receptor beta chains from one specimen sequenced in a study of human T cells and chemical hapten exposure. TCRdb re-analysed the RACE reads in MiXCR, keeping a single row per CDR3 protein. The sample lists 330,000 or so distinct CDR3 sequences, roughly 6.3% occurring once. Time point denoted: patch test 2, 6 weeks after DPC sensitization. Documented treatment: therapeutic diphenylcyclopropenone sensitization with weekly scalp DPC. Sequencing was performed on whole blood, taken in connection with sensitization to the hapten diphenylcyclopropenone (DPC). The receptors come from a woman aged 18-29 years with alopecia areata. Some clones in this sample may be carry-over from other donors' samples.

This clonotype has a count of ten or more. The rearrangement links TRBV2 to TRBJ2-5; D tentatively reads TRBD1 or TRBD2 (5 bases each). Germline V gene lookup returns CDR1 SNHLY and CDR2 FYNNEI. V shed 6 bases and J shed 4 bases, with 18 bases lying between them. The CDR3 consists of 15 residues. The CDR3 here is CASSLDLEGRETQYF. In nucleotides, the CDR3 is TGTGCCAGCAGCCTGGACTTAGAGGGGCGAGAGACCCAGTACTTC.

The rearrangement links TRBV9 to TRBJ1-6, with D uncertain. V was pared by 3 bases and J by 9 bases, with 16 bases between. Germline CDR1 reads SGDLS; CDR2 reads YYNGEE. The CDR3 extends over 15 amino acids. This chain's CDR3 is CASSEHPSGSSPLHF. DNA for the CDR3: TGTGCCAGCAGCGAACACCCCTCTGGGAGTTCACCCCTCCACTTT.

This clonotype was detected many times. The genes are TRBV12-3 or TRBV12-4 and TRBJ2-4; D is undetermined. V was trimmed by 3 bases and J by 0 bases, leaving 12 bases between them. The CDR3 has 16 residues. The CDR3 is CASSFRPSLAKNIQYF. CDR3 coding DNA: TGTGCCAGCAGTTTCCGTCCCTCACTAGCCAAAAACATTCAGTACTTC.

The chain links TRBV25-1 to TRBJ1-6; 8 bases are a match to TRBD1. This CDR3 contains 16 residues. Unmatched junction bases numbered 6, after V lost 1 base and J lost 7 bases. Germline CDR1 MGHDK, CDR2 SYGVNS. CDR3 residues: CASSESGGAENSPLHF. The CDR3 DNA follows: TGTGCCAGCAGTGAATCAGGGGGCGCAGAAAATTCACCCCTCCACTTT.

This clonotype was recorded at least ten times. The rearrangement joins TRBV9 to TRBJ1-2; D not certain. V was trimmed by 3 bases and J by 6 bases, leaving 6 bases between them. The CDR3 extends over 11 amino acids. CDR1 is SGDLS and CDR2 is YYNGEE in the germline V gene. In DNA, the CDR3 is TGTGCCAGCAGCGCCCATCATGGCTACACCTTC. Translating it yields CASSAHHGYTF.

The CDR3 is CASSVRQSRDFDSGANVLTF. CDR3 DNA: TGTGCCAGCAGCGTTCGCCAATCCCGGGACTTCGACTCTGGGGCCAACGTCCTGACTTTC. V and J are TRBV3-1 and TRBJ2-6, with a possible D match to TRBD2 (6 bases). The CDR3 extends over 20 amino acids. The V and J ends lost 5 bases and 0 bases respectively, with 23 bases between them. Per the germline V gene, CDR1 is LGHDT and CDR2 is YNNKEL (reference sequence). The variable domain in full, with the rest retrieved from reference TRBV3-1 and TRBJ2-6, is DTAVSQTPKYLVTQMGNDKSIKCEQNLGHDTMYWYKQDSKKFLKIMFSYNNKELIINETVPNRFSPKSPDKAHLNLHINSLELGDSAVYFCASSVRQSRDFDSGANVLTFGAGSRLTVL.

This clonotype was seen a few times. The chain has TRBV6-2 or TRBV6-3 and TRBJ2-3; no definite D call. V gave up 2 bases and J gave up 4 bases, with 10 bases separating them. Germline CDR1 is MNHEY and CDR2 is SVGEGT. This CDR3 comprises 14 residues. The CDR3 region has the DNA TGTGCCAGCAGTTACAACTCCCGGGCAGATACGCAGTATTTT. The encoded protein is CASSYNSRADTQYF.

Many counts were recorded for this clonotype. The chain joins TRBV29-1 to TRBJ1-4, with 9 bases that match TRBD1. CDR1 is SQVTM and CDR2 is ANQGSEA in the germline V gene. With V trimmed by 6 bases and J by 12 bases, 8 bases remained unmatched. The length of the CDR3 is 12 residues. The CDR3 DNA reads as TGCAGCGTCCCGGACAGGGGAGGCCAACTGTTTTTT. Protein sequence: CSVPDRGGQLFF.

This clonotype was seen many times. The V gene is TRBV5-1, the J gene TRBJ2-7; D is perhaps TRBD1 (5 bases). Germline loops: CDR1 SGHRS, CDR2 YFSETQ. CDR3 length: 13 residues. V lost 0 bases and J lost 3, with 7 bases in between. The chain's CDR3 is CASSLETDYEQYF. The CDR3 DNA sequence: TGCGCCAGCAGCTTGGAGACAGACTACGAGCAGTACTTC.

This clonotype was found many times. The chain is built from TRBV10-3 and TRBJ2-3; D not certain. The V and J ends lost 6 bases and 0 bases respectively, with 7 bases between them. The CDR3 has 13 residues. Looked up from germline, CDR1 is ENHRY and CDR2 is SYGVKD. CDR3 sequence reads: CAIRGPSTDTQYF. CDR3 DNA sequence: TGTGCCATCAGGGGCCCTAGCACAGATACGCAGTATTTT.

This clonotype has only a few counts. J is TRBJ1-3 and V is TRBV2, with 10 bases matching TRBD1. Trimming took 11 bases from V and 4 from J; bases not matched to a gene: 11. Per the germline V gene, CDR1 is SNHLY and CDR2 is FYNNEI. The CDR3 contains 15 residues. DNA of the CDR3: TGTGCCGGGGCTCGACAGGGGGCAGCGGGAAACACCATATATTTT. It codes for CAGARQGAAGNTIYF.

This rearrangement joins TRBV6-2 or TRBV6-3 to TRBJ2-6, with D unresolved. CDR3 length: 16 residues. Germline CDR1 and CDR2: MNHEY and SVGEGT. V dropped 0 bases and J dropped 6 bases, with 12 bases sitting between them. The DNA of the CDR3 is TGTGCCAGCAGTTACTCGACTCTCTACTCGGCCAACGTCCTGACTTTC. Protein sequence: CASSYSTLYSANVLTF.

In its sample, this clonotype was seen many times. The J gene is TRBJ1-2, the V gene TRBV29-1; unclear D gene. V was clipped by 3 bases and J by 2 bases, with 7 bases between them. Germline V gives CDR1 SQVTM, CDR2 ANQGSEA. The CDR3 totals 12 residues. CDR3 sequence reads: CSVDRENYGYTF. The CDR3 nucleotides read TGCAGCGTTGACCGTGAGAACTATGGCTACACCTTC. The variable domain in full, with the rest retrieved from reference TRBV29-1 and TRBJ1-2, is SAVISQKPSRDICQRGTSLTIQCQVDSQVTMMFWYRQQPGQSLTLIATANQGSEATYESGFVIDKFPISRPNLTFSTLTVSNMSPEDSSIYLCSVDRENYGYTFGSGTRLTVV.

This clonotype was detected many times. The chain employs TRBV4-3 and TRBJ2-1; 9 positions agree with TRBD1. The CDR3 has 16 amino acids. Looked up from germline, CDR1 is LGHNA and CDR2 is YSLEER. Germline trimming cut 0 bases from V and 3 bases from J; bases unmatched to any gene: 3. The CDR3: CASSQEEGQGYNEQFF. The DNA of the CDR3 is TGCGCCAGCAGCCAAGAAGAGGGACAGGGCTACAATGAGCAGTTCTTC.

This clonotype came up a few times. The chain uses TRBV6-2 or TRBV6-3 and TRBJ2-7; 7 nucleotides match TRBD2. CDR3 length: 13 residues. V lost 6 bases to trimming and J lost 2 bases; unmatched junction nucleotides: 4. Germline V gene sequence: CDR1 MNHEY, CDR2 SVGEGT. The CDR3 bases are TGTGCCAGCAGAACTAGCGAACCCTACGAGCAGTACTTC. Translating it yields CASRTSEPYEQYF.

This clonotype has a count of ten or more. The rearrangement links TRBV7-3 to TRBJ2-3, with unresolved D. Trimming took 0 bases from V and 3 from J, leaving 10 bases between them. The V gene's germline CDR1 is SGHTA and CDR2 FQGTGA. The CDR3 consists of 15 residues. The CDR3 region has the DNA TGTGCCAGCAGCTTAACGATTCTTTCGACAGATACGCAGTATTTT. This encodes CASSLTILSTDTQYF.

This clonotype was seen ten or more times. The rearrangement links TRBV10-3 to TRBJ1-1; TRBD1 might be the D (5 bases). Germline V CDR1 and CDR2: ENHRY, SYGVKD. V dropped 5 bases and J dropped 5 bases, with 15 bases sitting between them. The CDR3 consists of 14 residues. CDR3 region: CAISQPSEGTEAFF. CDR3 in DNA: TGTGCCATCAGTCAACCCAGCGAGGGGACTGAAGCTTTCTTT.

V is TRBV14 and J is TRBJ2-1; TRBD2 might be the D (6 bases). CDR1 and CDR2 from the germline V gene are SGHDN and FVKESK. V lost 4 bases to trimming and J lost 8 bases, with 18 bases between them. The CDR3 has 15 residues. In DNA, the CDR3 is TGTGCCAGCAGCCTTCGACTAGAAGTTGGCGATGAGCAGTTCTTC. Its translation is CASSLRLEVGDEQFF. The variable domain in full, completed from reference TRBV14 and TRBJ2-1, reads EAGVTQFPSHSVIEKGQTVTLRCDPISGHDNLYWYRRVMGKEIKFLLHFVKESKQDESGMPNNRFLAERTGGTYSTLKVQPAELEDSGVYFCASSLRLEVGDEQFFGPGTRLTVL.

This clonotype was detected a few times. The rearrangement joins TRBV6-5 to TRBJ1-5, with D unclear. Germline V gene lookup returns CDR1 MNHEY and CDR2 SVGAGI. There are 13 residues in the CDR3. V gave up 6 bases and J gave up 6 bases, with 12 bases separating them. The CDR3 DNA follows: TGTGCCAGCAGAATAACTGAAAGTCAGCCCCAGCATTTT. Amino acid sequence: CASRITESQPQHF.

This clonotype was detected ten times or more. The V gene is TRBV29-1, the J gene TRBJ2-7; 9 bases agree with TRBD2. The trim removed 3 bases at V and 9 bases at J, leaving 15 bases unmatched. This CDR3 contains 15 residues. CDR1 SQVTM and CDR2 ANQGSEA come from the germline V gene. CDR3 sequence reads: CSVDSSGGPLPVQYF. CDR3 nucleotides: TGCAGCGTTGACTCCAGCGGGGGGCCCCTACCTGTGCAGTACTTC.